This is a list of T cell receptor beta chains from one sample in a study of cytomegalovirus exposure and HLA in healthy donors. The table came from immunoSEQ multiplex PCR; TCRdb's copy has only in-frame clones and leaves some out. This sample has about 82,000 clones, with about 92% found just once. Sequencing was carried out using PBMCs. These receptors all come from a man aged 18 to 30 in good health and CMV-seronegative. CDR3s include the opening cysteine and the closing phenylalanine or tryptophan. Each record gives: V gene, D gene, J gene, clone size, CDR3 DNA, CDR3 protein. D genes are given only for firm matches. Expanded clones are given a class, and other clones once, few, many or no size at all.

>TRBV30|.|TRBJ1-2|.
TGTGCCTGGAGTCTCGGCGGAGGAGCCTATGGCTACACCTTC
CAWSLGGGAYGYTF
>TRBV11-1|.|TRBJ1-2|once
TGTGCCAGCAAAGGGCTGGACAGAGATGACTACACCTTC
CASKGLDRDDYTF
>TRBV25-1|.|TRBJ1-1|.
TGTGCCAGCAGTGACCCCCGTATAACGGCTGAAGCTTTCTTT
CASSDPRITAEAFF
>TRBV4-3|TRBD2|TRBJ2-2|few
TGCGCCAGCAGCCAAGAACAGGCTAGCGGGGCCGGGGAGCTGTTTTTT
CASSQEQASGAGELFF
>TRBV19|.|TRBJ2-7|.
TGTGCCAAAACCGGGGGGCAGTACTTC
CAKTGGQYF
>TRBV27|TRBD2|TRBJ2-3|.
TGTGCCAGCAGTTCACGGACTAGCGGCACAGATACGCAGTATTTT
CASSSRTSGTDTQYF
>TRBV6-1|TRBD1|TRBJ1-2|.
TGTGCCAGCAGTGATGGGGGACAGGGGGCTGGTGGCTACACCTTC
CASSDGGQGAGGYTF
>TRBV10-3|TRBD1|TRBJ1-2|.
TGTGCCACCCCCTTGGGGCCCCCGGACAGGGTCAACTATGGCTACACCTTC
CATPLGPPDRVNYGYTF
>TRBV4-1|TRBD1|TRBJ1-5|.
TGCGCCAGCAGCCGCATCCCCGGGACAGACATGACGGCCCAGCATTTT
CASSRIPGTDMTAQHF
>TRBV7-6|.|TRBJ2-7|.
TGTGCCAGCAGCTTAGTAGGAGCTAACTACGAGCAGTACTTC
CASSLVGANYEQYF
>TRBV5-1|TRBD1|TRBJ2-4|once
TGCGCCAGCAGCTCACGCGGGACAGGGGGTTCGGAAAACATTCAGTACTTC
CASSSRGTGGSENIQYF
>TRBV19|.|TRBJ1-2|.
TGTGCCAGTAGTCCCGCCCGTCCAGGGATGGAGGGCTACACCTTC
CASSPARPGMEGYTF
>TRBV18|.|TRBJ1-1|.
TGTGCCAGCTCCCTCGGACAGACGAACACTGAAGCTTTCTTT
CASSLGQTNTEAFF
>TRBV11-2|.|TRBJ1-2|.
TGTGCCAGCAGCTCCTCGATGGGGGGTTGGGACTATGGCTACACCTTC
CASSSSMGGWDYGYTF
>TRBV7-3|TRBD2|TRBJ2-1|.
TGTGCCAGCAGTTTGGGTCCGCTAGCGGGAGAGCAGTTCTTC
CASSLGPLAGEQFF
>TRBV5-1|TRBD1|TRBJ1-6|.
TGCGCCAGCAGCTTACCGGGACAGGGGCTTTCAGGTTCACCCCTCCACTTT
CASSLPGQGLSGSPLHF
>TRBV5-1|TRBD2|TRBJ2-7|.
TGCGCCAGCAGCCCCCTCGGCGGGGGGTTGTCCTACGAGCAGTACTTC
CASSPLGGGLSYEQYF
>TRBV18|.|TRBJ1-3|.
TGTGCCAGCTCACCTAGTCATGAAACTGGAAACACCATATATTTT
CASSPSHETGNTIYF
>TRBV10-1|.|TRBJ2-3|once
TGCGCCAGCAGCAGCCATGATGGGGGGACAGATACGCAGTATTTT
CASSSHDGGTDTQYF
>TRBV7-8|.|TRBJ1-5|.
TGTGCCAGCAGCTCTCGACAGGAGCAGCCCCAGCATTTT
CASSSRQEQPQHF
>TRBV5-4|TRBD2|TRBJ2-5|.
TGTGCCAGCAGCTCAAGCGGGGAGGGGCATGAGACCCAGTACTTC
CASSSSGEGHETQYF
>TRBV6-5|.|TRBJ1-4|.
TGTGCCAGCAGTTATAGAAATGAAAAACTGTTTTTT
CASSYRNEKLFF
>TRBV9|.|TRBJ2-7|.
TGTGCCAGCAGTACTGGAGACCTCTCCTACGAGCAGTACTTC
CASSTGDLSYEQYF
>TRBV7-2|.|TRBJ2-7|.
TGTGCCAGCAGCTTCCCCCCGGGGGAGCAGTACTTC
CASSFPPGEQYF
>TRBV2|TRBD1|TRBJ2-3|.
TGTGCCAGCAGTGAACAGGGGGCGTCTGTAGATACGCAGTATTTT
CASSEQGASVDTQYF
>TRBV12-5|TRBD1|TRBJ2-1|.
TGTGCTAGTGGTCCTATACCGACAGGGCTAGACTCAAGGGATGAGCAGTTCTTC
CASGPIPTGLDSRDEQFF
>TRBV5-1|.|TRBJ2-2|.
TGCGCCAGCAGCTGGTCGGACACGAACACCGGGGAGCTGTTTTTT
CASSWSDTNTGELFF
>TRBV11-2|.|TRBJ2-5|.
TGTGCCAGCAGTTTCCCCGGTGGCGGGACGGTGGAGACCCAGTACTTC
CASSFPGGGTVETQYF
>TRBV4-2|TRBD2|TRBJ2-7|.
TGTGCCAGCAGCCAAGGGGGGGCTAGCGGGTTGTTATACGAGCAGTACTTC
CASSQGGASGLLYEQYF
>TRBV25-1|.|TRBJ1-1|.
TGTGCCAGCAGTGAGGGCCCAGGGGACACTGAAGCTTTCTTT
CASSEGPGDTEAFF
>TRBV28|.|TRBJ1-5|once
TGTGCCAGCAGTGCAGGTAATAGCAATCAGCCCCAGCATTTT
CASSAGNSNQPQHF
>TRBV25-1|.|TRBJ1-2|.
TGTGCCACCGGGACATTTAGTGGCTACACCTTC
CATGTFSGYTF
>TRBV6-5|.|TRBJ1-5|.
TGTGCCAGCGCGCGGGGGCCCAGTCAGCCCCAGCATTTT
CASARGPSQPQHF
>TRBV14|TRBD1|TRBJ2-2|.
TGTGCCAGCAGCCAAGAATGGTACAGGGGCGGCTACACCGGGGAGCTGTTTTTT
CASSQEWYRGGYTGELFF
>TRBV5-4|.|TRBJ1-1|.
TGTGCCAGCAGGGACCCAATGGACAGCCCCATGAACACTGAAGCTTTCTTT
CASRDPMDSPMNTEAFF
>TRBV2|TRBD2|TRBJ2-3|.
TGTGCCAGCACCTTACAGGGGACTAGCATAGCTACGCAGTATTTT
CASTLQGTSIATQYF
>TRBV6-1|.|TRBJ1-3|.
TGTGCCAGCAGTGTAAACGGGAACACCATATATTTT
CASSVNGNTIYF
>TRBV11-2|TRBD1|TRBJ1-4|.
TGTGCCAGCAGCCGAGGGACAGCGCTTAATGAAAAACTGTTTTTT
CASSRGTALNEKLFF
>TRBV11-2|.|TRBJ1-5|.
TGTGCCAGCAGCCCGGGACTGATTAGCAATCAGCCCCAGCATTTT
CASSPGLISNQPQHF
>TRBV5-1|.|TRBJ2-5|.
TGCGCCAGCAGCCCCGGGGTCAGGTTACAAGAGACCCAGTACTTC
CASSPGVRLQETQYF
>TRBV18|TRBD1|TRBJ1-5|.
TGTGCCAGCTCACCCCGTACAGGGGATCAGCCCCAGCATTTT
CASSPRTGDQPQHF